These 20 T cell receptor beta chains originate from one sample sequenced in a study of tissue T cells after allogeneic stem cell transplantation. Sequencing used immunoSEQ multiplex PCR; TCRdb keeps in-frame clones, though not all of them. This sample has about 11,000 clones; 35% to 45% occur once, and the top ten carry under 2%. Time point here: mouse harvest day 7 after allogeneic transplant. Tail vein injection delivered 10^7 T-cell-depleted bone marrow cells and 10^6 splenic CD5+ T cells. Material for sequencing was skin. The origin of the receptors is a female BALB/c mouse given C57BL/6 T cells with graft-versus-host disease after an allogeneic hematopoietic cell transplant.

Worth noting for this clone: Gene names denote mouse genes. The CDR3 here is CASSLDIYEQYF. Partial CDR3 DNA: TGTGCCAGCAGCTTGGACATTTATGAACAGTAC. The chain employs TRBV3 and TRBJ2-7; the D gene is possibly TRBD1 (5 bases). With the read ending 1 residue before the CDR3 end, the germline J gene is used to fill in that end. The CDR3 extends over 12 amino acids. V was trimmed by 3 bases and J by 4 bases, leaving 7 bases between them. The V gene's germline CDR1 is SNHLY and CDR2 FYNGKV (reference sequence).

Details on this clone: Each gene name is a mouse one. The CDR3 end is not reached by the read, which stops 1 residue before it; the germline J gene fills it in. The chain links TRBV26 to TRBJ2-3; the match to TRBD1 covers 9 bases. The CDR3 spans 15 residues. Germline-derived CDR1 and CDR2 are KGHPV and FQNQEV (reference sequence). V lost 4 bases, J lost 0 bases, and 2 bases stayed unmatched. CDR3 bases read: TGTGCCAGCAGTCGGGACAGGGCTAGTGCAGAAACGCTGTAT. Translation: CASSRDRASAETLY. The CDR3 in full is CASSRDRASAETLYF.

As to this clone: The gene symbols are mouse symbols. The read ends 1 residue early relative to the CDR3; the germline J gene fills the gap. V is TRBV5 and J is TRBJ2-5; the D gene is possibly TRBD2 (5 bases). Germline V gene sequence: CDR1 LGHNA, CDR2 YNLKQL (reference sequence). The CDR3 is 15 amino acids. Trimming removed 0 bases from V and 2 bases from J, with 9 bases in between. The sequenced part of the CDR3 DNA is TGTGCCAGCAGCCAAGACTGGGAGTCCCAAGACACCCAGTAC. Translation gives CASSQDWESQDTQY. The CDR3 in its entirety is CASSQDWESQDTQYF.

About this clone itself: The germline and genes are mouse ones. The read stops 1 residue short of the end of the CDR3; the missing end is completed from the germline J gene. The chain links TRBV31 to TRBJ1-2; 7 bases match TRBD1. Germline assignment: CDR1 GKSSPN and CDR2 SITVG. The CDR3 contains 14 residues. The V gene end was trimmed by 0 bases and the J gene end by 1 base; junction bases not matched to a gene: 2. The CDR3 sequence is CAWSLTGVNSDYTF. Incomplete CDR3 DNA: TGTGCCTGGAGTCTAACAGGGGTAAACTCCGACTACACC. The full variable domain, with the rest looked up from reference TRBV31 and TRBJ1-2, is AQTIHQWPVAEIKAVGSPLSLGCTIKGKSSPNLYWYWQATGGTLQQLFYSITVGQVESVVQLNLSASRPKDDQFILSTEKLLLSHSGFYLCAWSLTGVNSDYTFGSGTRLLVI.

About this clone: Gene and germline names: mouse. The CDR3 goes on 1 residue after the read ends, and that part is filled in from the germline J gene. This chain uses TRBV13-1 with TRBJ1-1; D is possibly TRBD1 (5 bases). The CDR3 has 13 residues. V was clipped by 6 bases and J by 2 bases, with 11 bases between them. Germline CDR1 NSHNY, CDR2 SYGAGN. The chain's CDR3 is CASTRQNNTEVFF. The CDR3 bases that were read are TGTGCCAGCACCCGACAGAATAACACAGAAGTCTTC.

About this clone: Gene and germline names: mouse. The read stops 1 residue short of the end of the CDR3; the missing end is completed from the germline J gene. The chain is built from TRBV16 and TRBJ2-1; D not resolved. The V end lost 5 bases, the J end lost 3 bases, and 8 bases lay between the germline ends. Germline loops: CDR1 SGHSA, CDR2 FRNQAP. This CDR3 comprises 13 residues. CDR3 in amino acids: CASSPGTYAEQFF. The CDR3 DNA, read in part, is TGTGCAAGCAGCCCCGGCACCTATGCTGAGCAGTTC.

This clone was picked up a small number of times. These gene names are mouse names. The sequence runs out 1 residue before the end of the CDR3; the remainder is reconstructed from the germline J gene. The chain joins TRBV3 to TRBJ1-3, with D uncertain. V was cut by 5 bases and J by 0 bases, with 8 bases left in between. The CDR3 contains 14 residues. The germline CDR1 and CDR2 sequences are SNHLY and FYNGKV (reference sequence). The sequenced part of the CDR3 DNA is TGTGCCAGCAGCATCGGCAGTTCTGGAAATACGCTCTAT. Protein sequence: CASSIGSSGNTLY. The whole CDR3 region reads CASSIGSSGNTLYF.

Concerning this clone: Each gene name is a mouse one. The read ends 1 residue before the CDR3 terminus; that terminus is restored from the germline J gene. J is TRBJ1-4 and V is TRBV3; 7 nucleotides match TRBD1. The CDR3 runs to 15 residues. Germline CDR1 and CDR2: SNHLY and FYNGKV (reference sequence). V shed 0 bases, J shed 7 bases, and the junction held 5 bases outside the gene matches. The DNA read from the CDR3 is TGTGCCAGCAGCTTAGCCCAGGGGGGAGGCGAAAGATTATTT. Its translation: CASSLAQGGGERLF. The full CDR3 is CASSLAQGGGERLFF.

As for this clone: Mouse germline and gene names are used. The read halts 1 residue ahead of the CDR3 end, with the missing end drawn from the germline J gene. This chain connects TRBV3 to TRBJ1-3, with unresolved D. CDR3 length equals 12 residues. The germline V gene encodes CDR1 SNHLY and CDR2 FYNGKV (reference sequence). Trimming took 7 bases from V and 0 from J, leaving 4 bases between them. The sequenced CDR3 bases are TGTGCCAGCACTCATTCTGGAAATACGCTCTAT. Residues: CASTHSGNTLY. In full, the CDR3 reads CASTHSGNTLYF.

For this clone: Gene names refer to mouse genes. The read terminates 1 residue ahead of where the CDR3 ends, so the germline J gene completes it. The J gene is TRBJ1-2, the V gene TRBV13-3, with D perhaps TRBD1 (5 bases). CDR1 and CDR2 (germline): NNHDY, SYVADS. The CDR3 contains 15 residues. V was pared by 0 bases and J by 0 bases, with 9 bases between. This chain's CDR3 is CASSDAWTTNSDYTF. CDR3 bases read: TGTGCCAGCAGTGATGCATGGACAACAAACTCCGACTACACC.

In the case of this clone: Germline and genes here are mouse. The read halts 1 residue ahead of the CDR3 end, with the missing end drawn from the germline J gene. The genes are TRBV26 and TRBJ1-1; D call uncertain. There are 13 residues in the CDR3. The germline CDR1 and CDR2 sequences are KGHPV and FQNQEV (reference sequence). With 4 bases removed from V and 3 bases from J, the gap between germline ends came to 9 bases. CDR3 DNA, as far as it was read: TGTGCCAGCAGTCCCAGACAATACACAGAAGTCTTC. Translation: CASSPRQYTEVF. The full CDR3 protein is CASSPRQYTEVFF. The variable domain in full, with the rest retrieved from reference TRBV26 and TRBJ1-1, is NSKVIQTPRYLVKGQGQKAKMRCIPEKGHPVVFWYQQNKNNEFKFLINFQNQEVLQQIDMTEKRFSAECPSNSPCSLEIQSSEAGDSALYLCASSPRQYTEVFFGKGTRLTVV.

To note about this clone: The germline and genes are mouse ones. The CDR3 sequence: CASSLAGGQDTQYF. CDR3 bases read: TGTGCCAGCAGCTTAGCGGGGGGCCAAGACACCCAGTAC. This rearrangement joins TRBV3 to TRBJ2-5, with a weak D call TRBD2 (6 bases). The sequence runs out 1 residue before the end of the CDR3; the remainder is reconstructed from the germline J gene. V shed 0 bases and J shed 2 bases, with 6 bases lying between them. The V gene's germline CDR1 is SNHLY and CDR2 FYNGKV (reference sequence). This CDR3 has 14 residues.

To note about this clone: Gene and germline names: mouse. The CDR3 goes on 1 residue after the read ends, and that part is filled in from the germline J gene. This same CDR3 is encoded by further DNA sequences in the sample. The V call is TRBV26, the J call TRBJ1-3; no definite D call. The CDR3 consists of 14 residues. Trimming shortened V by 0 bases and J by 1 base, and 4 bases separated the two germline ends. Germline CDR1 and CDR2: KGHPV and FQNQEV (reference sequence). The sequenced CDR3 bases are TGTGCCAGCAGTCTGTCTCAGTCTGGAAATACGCTCTAT. Translation: CASSLSQSGNTLY. The entire CDR3 sequence reads CASSLSQSGNTLYF.

As regards this clone: The gene names given are mouse names. The CDR3 end lies 1 residue beyond the end of the read and is filled in from the germline J gene. This rearrangement joins TRBV13-1 to TRBJ2-2, with D possibly TRBD1 on 5 matching bases. The CDR3 runs to 14 residues. Germline assignment: CDR1 NSHNY and CDR2 SYGAGN. V gave up 2 bases and J gave up 2 bases, with 7 bases separating them. The CDR3 sequence: CASSEAGNTGQLYF. The part of the CDR3 DNA that was read is TGTGCCAGCAGTGAGGCAGGGAACACCGGGCAGCTCTAC.

This clone was picked up a small number of times. Genes and germline come from the mouse. From the germline J gene comes the end of the CDR3, since the read stops 1 residue before it. This chain joins TRBV17 and TRBJ2-1; a possible D gene is TRBD1 (5 bases). The CDR3 contains 13 residues. The V end was cut by 6 bases, the J end by 0 bases, with 6 bases between. Looked up from germline, CDR1 is MNHDT and CDR2 is YYDKIL. The CDR3 sequence is CASRDNNYAEQFF. CDR3 DNA (partial): TGTGCTAGCAGGGACAATAACTATGCTGAGCAGTTC.

Note on this clone: Gene names and germline refer to mouse. Read data end 1 residue before the CDR3 end; the end is taken from the germline J gene. This chain links TRBV12-2 with TRBJ2-4, with D possibly being TRBD1 (5 bases). This CDR3 region has 11 residues. Per germline, CDR1 SGHLS and CDR2 HYDKME. V was shortened by 2 bases and J by 6 bases, with 5 bases between the two germline ends. The CDR3 region is CASSPGNTLYF. The DNA read from the CDR3 is TGTGCCAGCTCTCCAGGGAACACCTTGTAC.

Comment on this clone: Genes and germline come from the mouse. The DNA read from the CDR3 is TGTGCCAGCAGTGTCACAGGGAATAATTCGCCCCTCTAC. Translation gives CASSVTGNNSPLY. The entire CDR3 reads CASSVTGNNSPLYF. This chain connects TRBV13-1 to TRBJ1-6, with a tentative D call TRBD1 (6 bases). From the germline J gene comes the end of the CDR3, since the read stops 1 residue before it. TRBJ1-6 falls under the ORF class, with uncertain function. The CDR3 contains 14 residues. The V gene's germline CDR1 is NSHNY and CDR2 SYGAGN. V lost 3 bases and J lost 5, with 9 bases in between.

A word on this clone: The gene symbols are mouse symbols. The sequenced fragment ends 1 residue before the CDR3 boundary, so the rest is inferred from the germline J gene. The chain links TRBV23 to TRBJ2-5; TRBD1 reflects the table's D call only, with no check against the DNA. This CDR3 comprises 13 residues. Germline V lookup: CDR1 KGHTA, CDR2 FQNQQP. CDR3 sequence reads: CSSRPGDGDTQYF. The covered CDR3 bases are TGCTCCAGCAGGCCAGGGGACGGGGACACCCAGTAC.

Notes on this clone: Gene names and germline match the mouse. The sequenced fragment ends 1 residue before the CDR3 boundary, so the rest is inferred from the germline J gene. The genes are TRBV26 and TRBJ2-7, with 8 positions matching TRBD2. Germline trimming cut 6 bases from V and 1 base from J; bases unmatched to any gene: 2. Germline loops: CDR1 KGHPV, CDR2 FQNQEV (reference sequence). This CDR3 spans 13 amino acids. The CDR3 loop is CASRRTGSYEQYF. Incomplete CDR3 DNA: TGTGCCAGCAGGCGGACTGGGTCCTATGAACAGTAC.

About this clone itself: Here the gene names and germline are mouse. The CDR3 goes on 1 residue after the read ends, and that part is filled in from the germline J gene. The gene calls are TRBV3 and TRBJ1-3; D remains unclear. The CDR3 runs 15 residues. Trimming took 0 bases from V and 0 from J, leaving 6 bases between them. CDR1 is SNHLY and CDR2 is FYNGKV in the germline V gene (reference sequence). The part of the CDR3 DNA that was read is TGTGCCAGCAGCTTAGCAGGGTATTCTGGAAATACGCTCTAT. Translation: CASSLAGYSGNTLY. The full-length CDR3 reads as CASSLAGYSGNTLYF. The full variable domain, in which reference TRBV3 and TRBJ1-3 provide the parts outside the CDR3, is GPKVLQIPSHQIIDMGQMVTLNCDPVSNHLYFYWYKQILGQQMEFLVNFYNGKVMEKSKLFKDQFSVERPDGSYFTLKIQPTALEDSAVYFCASSLAGYSGNTLYFGEGSRLIVV.